This entry lists 14 T cell receptor beta chains sequenced from one sample in a study of T cell responses to AZD1222 COVID-19 vaccine (dated by TCRdb to the early 2020s). The library was made by the immunoSEQ multiplex PCR assay. The table comes from immuneACCESS by way of TCRdb, which keeps in-frame sequences with V and J called. Part of the clones is missing from these tables; in studies checked, under half for an unresolved V gene and the rest for unknown reasons. The sample records more than 60,000 clones, about 90% of which are singletons. The ten biggest clones cover roughly 17% of the sample. The sample's time point label, in plain terms: baseline before first vaccination. Sequenced material: peripheral blood, taken on day 0 of AZD1222 vaccination. These receptors came from an adult in good health.

V is TRBV3-1 (or the pseudogene TRBV3-2) and J is TRBJ1-6; 9 bases fit TRBD1. In germline, CDR1 is LGHDT, CDR2 YNNKEL (reference sequence). The V and J ends lost 3 bases and 10 bases, in that order; junction bases with no gene match: 4. The CDR3 loop spans 14 amino acids. This CDR3 is CASSHGQGRSPLHF. The CDR3, as DNA: TGTGCCAGCAGCCACGGACAGGGGAGGTCACCCCTCCACTTT.

Only one count was recorded for this clone. The chain combines TRBV4-2 with TRBJ1-6, with D perhaps TRBD1 (5 bases). Germline-derived CDR1 and CDR2 are LGHNA and YNFKEQ. The V end was cut by 0 bases, the J end by 4 bases, with 13 bases between. CDR3 length: 17 residues. The CDR3 sequence: CASSQDIQERYNSPLHF. CDR3 coding DNA: TGTGCCAGCAGCCAAGATATACAGGAGAGATATAATTCACCCCTCCACTTT.

The chain carries TRBV6-4 and TRBJ2-3; 13 bases line up with TRBD2. V was clipped by 7 bases and J by 2 bases; unmatched bases: 3. The CDR3 sequence is 15 residues long. CDR1 and CDR2 from the germline V gene are MRHNA and SNTAGT. The CDR3 spells CASKGLAGSTDTQYF. CDR3 DNA sequence: TGTGCCAGCAAGGGACTAGCGGGATCCACAGATACGCAGTATTTT.

This clone has more than one count but fewer than ten. The chain joins TRBV12-3 or TRBV12-4 to TRBJ1-6; TRBD1 might be the D (5 bases). There are 13 residues in the CDR3. Trimming left V 5 bases short and J 11 bases short, with 13 bases between. For the CDR3, the DNA is TGTGCCAGCAGTCCTGGGACTGCCCCACCCCTCCACTTT. Amino acids: CASSPGTAPPLHF.

The genes are TRBV7-2 and TRBJ2-2; D ambiguous. In germline, CDR1 is SGHTA, CDR2 FQGNSA. Trimming cost V 5 bases and J 1 base, with 8 bases left between them. CDR3 length: 14 amino acids. The CDR3 sequence is CASSPRWNTGELFF. The CDR3 DNA follows: TGTGCCAGCAGCCCCAGGTGGAACACCGGGGAGCTGTTTTTT.

The J gene is TRBJ1-2, the V gene TRBV2; D is unresolved. The V end was cut by 6 bases, the J end by 8 bases, with 13 bases between. There are 12 residues in the CDR3. The germline V gene encodes CDR1 SNHLY and CDR2 FYNNEI. The CDR3 protein is CASRRVGTGYTF. The CDR3 region has the DNA TGTGCCAGCAGGAGGGTGGGCACCGGCTACACCTTC.

The chain combines TRBV7-2 with TRBJ2-3; 11 nucleotides match TRBD1. There are 15 residues in the CDR3. The germline gives CDR1 SGHTA, CDR2 FQGNSA. With V trimmed by 2 bases and J by 4 bases, 2 bases remained unmatched. As DNA, the CDR3 is TGTGCCAGCAGCTTAAGGGACAGGGGGTCAGATACGCAGTATTTT. Residues: CASSLRDRGSDTQYF.

The chain uses TRBV25-1 and TRBJ1-4, with 9 bases matching TRBD1. The germline CDR1 and CDR2 sequences are MGHDK and SYGVNS. This CDR3 has 15 residues. The trim removed 3 bases at V and 8 bases at J, leaving 7 bases unmatched. The CDR3 loop is CASSDTGQGGEKLFF. As DNA, the CDR3 is TGTGCCAGCAGTGACACGGGACAGGGCGGGGAAAAACTGTTTTTT.

By share, this clone ranks as medium-sized (0.01 to 0.1%). The J gene is TRBJ1-2, the V gene TRBV12-3 or TRBV12-4; TRBD1 matches 9 bases. The CDR3 length is 13 residues. The junction had 11 bases not matched to a gene; V was cut back by 10 bases and J by 8 bases. The CDR3 reads CATGQGGVQGYTF. CDR3 nucleotide sequence: TGTGCCACGGGACAGGGTGGCGTGCAGGGCTACACCTTC.

The chain links TRBV9 to TRBJ2-7, with D possibly being TRBD2 (6 bases). Germline lookup yields CDR1 SGDLS and CDR2 YYNGEE. V was trimmed by 2 bases and J by 3 bases, leaving 12 bases between them. This CDR3 comprises 14 residues. The CDR3 reads CASSVGTPNYEQYF. CDR3 in DNA: TGTGCCAGCAGCGTCGGGACTCCGAACTACGAGCAGTACTTC.

The chain recombines TRBV18 with TRBJ2-6; D gene uncertain. Trimming removed 2 bases at V and 2 bases at J, with 1 base between. CDR3 length equals 13 residues. CDR1 and CDR2 (germline): KGHSH, LQKENI. The chain's CDR3 is CASSPTGANVLTF. DNA for the CDR3: TGTGCCAGCTCACCAACTGGGGCCAACGTCCTGACTTTC.

The chain has TRBV6-5 and TRBJ2-1; 8 bases are shared with TRBD2. The CDR3 is made up of 13 amino acids. CDR1 and CDR2 from the germline V gene are MNHEY and SVGAGI. V dropped 2 bases and J dropped 6; count of bases not matched to a gene: 0. The DNA of the CDR3 is TGTGCCAGCAGTTACGGACTAGCCAATGAGCAGTTCTTC. It specifies CASSYGLANEQFF.

This chain links TRBV2 with TRBJ1-5; D is possibly TRBD1 (6 bases). V lost 0 bases, J lost 7 bases, and 10 bases lay in between. In germline, CDR1 is SNHLY, CDR2 FYNNEI. The CDR3 extends over 14 amino acids. Here the CDR3 reads CASSEAGAGQPQHF. The CDR3 bases are TGTGCCAGCAGTGAAGCGGGGGCCGGACAGCCCCAGCATTTT.

A single count supports this clone. The gene calls are TRBV5-4 and TRBJ2-5; 11 bases line up with TRBD1. Germline CDR1 reads SGHNT; CDR2 reads YYREEE (reference sequence). Trimming at V came to 6 bases and at J to 4 bases, leaving 8 bases not matched to a gene. The CDR3 runs 15 residues. The CDR3 nucleotides are TGTGCCAGCACCTATGGGGGACAGGGGGGAGAGACCCAGTACTTC. Amino acids: CASTYGGQGGETQYF.